This TCR beta chain originates from a study of CD8 T cells in ankylosing spondylitis. Points on this clonotype: As yet, its antigen is unknown.

Whole-study findings and limits: What seemed typical of ankylosing spondylitis blood was a TCR beta motif built from eight highly homologous variants. Prior work had noted some motif variants in reactive arthritis blood and synovial fluid.

The TCR beta libraries were generated through quantitative 5'-RACE incorporating molecular barcodes. TCRdb reprocessed the 5' RACE reads with MiXCR, giving one entry per CDR3 protein. The table shows about 30,000 distinct CDR3 sequences, with about 5.3% occurring only once. Germline V gene sequence: CDR1 SGDLS, CDR2 YYNGEE. V shed 4 bases, J shed 3 bases, and the junction held 7 bases outside the gene matches. The CDR3 loop spans 15 amino acids. The V and J genes are TRBV9 and TRBJ2-7, with TRBD1 matching over 10 bases. What was sequenced was blood, either unsorted or a sorted T cell fraction (not recorded which). This receptor was identified in a female donor with ankylosing spondylitis or in good health (not recorded which). The CDR3 coding sequence is TGTGCCAGCAGCCTGGGGGGACAGGGGCTCTACGAGCAGTACTTC. Translating it yields CASSLGGQGLYEQYF.